One and the same sample provided the 25 T cell receptor beta chains below, sequenced in a study of cytomegalovirus exposure and HLA in healthy donors. Primers for the PCR totalled 60 Vbeta and 13 Jbeta. Produced via immunoSEQ multiplex PCR; TCRdb's table is partial and in-frame only. The sample contains some 60,000 clones, around 85% of which appear only once. Sequenced sample: PBMCs. The receptor source for this set is a man in his forties in good health and CMV-seronegative.

The rearrangement joins TRBV28 to TRBJ1-1; a weak D match, TRBD1 (6 bases). Germline lookup yields CDR1 MDHEN and CDR2 SYDVKM. The germline V and J ends were trimmed by 5 bases and 5 bases, with 15 bases remaining between them. The CDR3 is 14 residues long. The CDR3 loop reads CASSVQGWETEAFF. The CDR3 nucleotides read TGTGCCAGCAGTGTACAGGGTTGGGAAACTGAAGCTTTCTTT.

The chain links TRBV6-5 to TRBJ2-7, with 8 bases matching TRBD1. V was clipped by 6 bases and J by 4 bases; unmatched bases: 8. The CDR3 sequence is 14 residues long. Per the germline V gene, CDR1 is MNHEY and CDR2 is SVGAGI. The CDR3 DNA reads TGTGCCAGCAGCCACAGGACAGGGTGGTACGAGCAGTACTTC. It specifies CASSHRTGWYEQYF.

The V gene is TRBV5-4, the J gene TRBJ1-1; D may be TRBD1 (6 bases). Deletions cut 4 bases from V and 1 base from J, with 11 bases between. The CDR3 covers 14 residues. Per germline, CDR1 SGHNT and CDR2 YYREEE (reference sequence). CDR3 residues: CASSPTGRNTEAFF. The CDR3 coding sequence is TGTGCCAGCAGCCCAACAGGGCGGAACACTGAAGCTTTCTTT.

The genes are TRBV7-2 and TRBJ2-2; TRBD2 aligns across 10 bases. CDR3 length equals 18 residues. Germline-derived CDR1 and CDR2 are SGHTA and FQGNSA. With V trimmed by 3 bases and J by 0 bases, 7 bases remained unmatched. The CDR3 region has the DNA TGTGCCAGCAGCTTCGGGCTAGCGGGGGTTGCGAACACCGGGGAGCTGTTTTTT. This translates into CASSFGLAGVANTGELFF.

J is TRBJ2-3 and V is TRBV6-6, with D hard to call. Germline values: CDR1 MNHNY, CDR2 SVGAGI (reference sequence). CDR3 length equals 13 residues. Trimming removed 4 bases from V and 3 bases from J, with 8 bases in between. CDR3 residues: CASSFDSTDTQYF. CDR3 DNA: TGTGCCAGCAGTTTCGACTCAACAGATACGCAGTATTTT.

The J gene is TRBJ1-2, the V gene TRBV9; D not certain. V was shortened by 4 bases and J by 4 bases, with 20 bases between the two germline ends. The length of the CDR3 is 16 residues. Germline CDR1 is SGDLS and CDR2 is YYNGEE. In DNA, the CDR3 is TGTGCCAGCAGCCCCGATCCGTACGCGGCAATCTATGGCTACACCTTC. Translated: CASSPDPYAAIYGYTF.

The table lists this clone with a count of one. J is TRBJ2-1 and V is TRBV6-1, with TRBD2 matching over 11 bases. The CDR3 loop spans 16 amino acids. J lost 7 bases, V lost 4 bases, and 9 bases had no gene match. Looked up from germline, CDR1 is MNHNS and CDR2 is SASEGT. DNA for the CDR3: TGTGCCAGCAGTGTATCAGGACTAGCGGGCCATAATGAGCAGTTCTTC. The encoded protein is CASSVSGLAGHNEQFF.

V gene TRBV19 combines with J gene TRBJ2-3; D is perhaps TRBD2 (7 bases). There are 14 residues in the CDR3. Germline V gives CDR1 LNHDA, CDR2 SQIVND (reference sequence). The germline V and J ends were trimmed by 3 bases and 3 bases, with 10 bases remaining between them. The CDR3 region has the DNA TGTGCCAGTAGTATTGGGGGGGCGACAGATACGCAGTATTTT. Its protein is CASSIGGATDTQYF.

This clone was counted once. CDR3 DNA sequence: TGCAGCGTTCCGACGAGGACAGGGGGCGATGGTAACTATGGCTACACCTTC. This gives the protein CSVPTRTGGDGNYGYTF. J is TRBJ1-2 and V is TRBV29-1; 11 nucleotides line up with TRBD1. Germline trimming cut 5 bases from V and 1 base from J; bases unmatched to any gene: 12. The CDR3 length is 17 residues. In germline, CDR1 is SQVTM, CDR2 ANQGSEA.

V and J are TRBV5-1 and TRBJ2-1; 10 bases are a match to TRBD1. The germline CDR1 and CDR2 sequences are SGHRS and YFSETQ. V lost 2 bases and J lost 4; bases outside the gene matches: 6. The CDR3 has 16 residues. CDR3 nucleotides: TGCGCCAGCAGCTTTAGTCCGGGACAGGGGTACAATGAGCAGTTCTTC. This gives the protein CASSFSPGQGYNEQFF.

The J gene is TRBJ2-3, the V gene TRBV7-2, with TRBD1 matching 9 bases. The CDR3 has 15 residues. Germline V lookup: CDR1 SGHTA, CDR2 FQGNSA. Trimming took 3 bases from V and 3 from J; bases not matched to a gene: 4. The CDR3 is CASSLGQGGTDTQYF. CDR3 nucleotides: TGTGCCAGCAGCTTGGGACAGGGAGGGACAGATACGCAGTATTTT.

This chain connects TRBV7-2 to TRBJ2-7; D might be TRBD1 (5 bases). The CDR3 has 13 residues. Trimming removed 5 bases from V and 4 bases from J, with 12 bases in between. In germline, CDR1 is SGHTA, CDR2 FQGNSA. Here the CDR3 reads CASSPTKGYEQYF. The CDR3 region has the DNA TGTGCCAGCAGCCCTACCAAGGGGTACGAGCAGTACTTC.

V gene TRBV30 combines with J gene TRBJ2-2; D is perhaps TRBD2 (7 bases). Trimming removed 0 bases from V and 3 bases from J, with 17 bases in between. The CDR3 runs to 17 residues. The germline V gene has CDR1 GTSNPN and CDR2 SVGIG (reference sequence). DNA of the CDR3: TGTGCCTGGAGTGTAGGGTTCGGGGGGCGCGACACCGGGGAGCTGTTTTTT. Residues: CAWSVGFGGRDTGELFF. Variable domain in full (rest from reference TRBV30 and TRBJ2-2): SQTIHQWPATLVQPVGSPLSLECTVEGTSNPNLYWYRQAAGRGLQLLFYSVGIGQISSEVPQNLSASRPQDRQFILSSKKLLLSDSGFYLCAWSVGFGGRDTGELFFGEGSRLTVL.

The chain recombines TRBV5-4 with TRBJ1-1; 10 nucleotides match TRBD1. CDR1 SGHNT and CDR2 YYREEE come from the germline V gene (reference sequence). V trimming: 3 bases; J trimming: 11 bases; junction bases outside the gene matches: 13. The CDR3 covers 15 residues. The CDR3 DNA reads as TGTGCCAGCAGCTCGACGATCGACAGGGGGCGCGGGGCTTTCTTT. It yields the protein CASSSTIDRGRGAFF.

V gene TRBV30 combines with J gene TRBJ2-5; 10 nucleotides line up with TRBD1. This CDR3 spans 15 amino acids. The junction had 6 bases not matched to a gene; V was cut back by 1 base and J by 4 bases. Per germline, CDR1 GTSNPN and CDR2 SVGIG (reference sequence). The CDR3 nucleotides are TGTGCCTGGAGTGGCTCGGGACAGGGGACAGAGACCCAGTACTTC. Its protein is CAWSGSGQGTETQYF. The complete variable domain, with remaining parts taken from reference TRBV30 and TRBJ2-5, reads SQTIHQWPATLVQPVGSPLSLECTVEGTSNPNLYWYRQAAGRGLQLLFYSVGIGQISSEVPQNLSASRPQDRQFILSSKKLLLSDSGFYLCAWSGSGQGTETQYFGPGTRLLVL.

The CDR3 sequence: CSVDTGNYGYTF. The CDR3 coding sequence is TGCAGCGTTGACACAGGAAACTATGGCTACACCTTC. The genes are TRBV29-1 and TRBJ1-2; a weak D match, TRBD1 (5 bases). V was cut by 3 bases and J by 2 bases, with 7 bases left in between. This CDR3 comprises 12 residues. Germline values: CDR1 SQVTM, CDR2 ANQGSEA.

This chain uses TRBV5-1 with TRBJ1-1, with a tentative D call TRBD1 (6 bases). The CDR3 runs to 16 residues. Trimming removed 2 bases from V and 6 bases from J, with 20 bases in between. Germline lookup yields CDR1 SGHRS and CDR2 YFSETQ. As DNA, the CDR3 is TGCGCCAGCAGCTTAAACCCCAGGGGCCGAAACGCTGAAGCTTTCTTT. Translated, it gives CASSLNPRGRNAEAFF.

The chain has TRBV11-3 and TRBJ1-1, with D possibly TRBD1 on 5 matching bases. The CDR3 sequence is 17 residues long. Germline CDR1 and CDR2: SGHNT and YENEEA. With 4 bases removed from V and 4 bases from J, the gap between germline ends came to 22 bases. CDR3 loop: CASSSNPWEGGATEAFF. The CDR3 DNA reads TGTGCCAGCAGCTCGAATCCTTGGGAGGGAGGGGCCACTGAAGCTTTCTTT.

The CDR3 loop reads CASSGRGANTGELFF. CDR3 DNA: TGTGCCAGCAGCGGGCGGGGCGCGAACACCGGGGAGCTGTTTTTT. The chain employs TRBV11-3 and TRBJ2-2; a weak D match, TRBD2 (6 bases). V shed 5 bases and J shed 0 bases, with 10 bases lying between them. CDR3 size: 15 residues. The germline gives CDR1 SGHNT, CDR2 YENEEA.

The chain recombines TRBV7-9 with TRBJ2-5, with a possible D match to TRBD1 (6 bases). The CDR3 is made up of 13 amino acids. Deletions cut 9 bases from V and 3 bases from J, with 14 bases between. In germline, CDR1 is SEHNR, CDR2 FQNEAQ (reference sequence). CDR3 in DNA: TGTGCCAGTACCACAGGGAAAGAAGAGACCCAGTACTTC. Its protein product is CASTTGKEETQYF.

The CDR3 region is CSVEGQSYEQYF. CDR3 DNA: TGCAGCGTTGAGGGACAGTCCTACGAGCAGTACTTC. This rearrangement joins TRBV29-1 to TRBJ2-7, with 7 bases identical to TRBD1. The germline V gene has CDR1 SQVTM and CDR2 ANQGSEA. This CDR3 comprises 12 residues. Germline trimming cut 3 bases from V and 1 base from J; bases unmatched to any gene: 0.

V is TRBV7-9 and J is TRBJ2-2; D gene uncertain. CDR3 length: 14 residues. The germline gives CDR1 SEHNR, CDR2 FQNEAQ (reference sequence). Trimming stripped 6 bases from V and 4 bases from J, with 12 bases between. The CDR3 nucleotides are TGTGCCAGCAGACCGGGTTCATCCACCGGGGAGCTGTTTTTT. It translates to CASRPGSSTGELFF.

The genes are TRBV18 and TRBJ1-2; 7 bases match TRBD1. Germline trimming cut 0 bases from V and 12 bases from J; bases unmatched to any gene: 7. The CDR3 sequence is 13 residues long. Germline V CDR1 and CDR2: KGHSH, LQKENI. The CDR3 spells CASSPPGTGANTF. The DNA of the CDR3 is TGTGCCAGCTCACCACCCGGAACAGGGGCTAACACCTTC.

V gene TRBV4-3 combines with J gene TRBJ1-2; 11 bases align to TRBD1. V shed 2 bases and J 0 bases; nucleotides not matched to a gene: 14. CDR1 is LGHNA and CDR2 is YSLEER in the germline V gene. There are 20 residues in the CDR3. The DNA of the CDR3 is TGCGCCAGCAGCCAACACCCCGGACAGGGGGCGCAAGGGGCTAACTATGGCTACACCTTC. Amino acids: CASSQHPGQGAQGANYGYTF.

The chain employs TRBV29-1 and TRBJ1-2; D is uncertain. Trimming removed 0 bases from V and 8 bases from J, with 13 bases in between. This CDR3 contains 13 residues. Germline V lookup: CDR1 SQVTM, CDR2 ANQGSEA. CDR3 sequence (DNA): TGCAGCGTTGAAGATTTCGGGATTGAAGGCTACACCTTC. This codes for CSVEDFGIEGYTF.